The clone carrying this T cell receptor (beta chain) was counted many times. Preparation of the TCRbeta library involved a method that used unique molecular identifiers. From the PCR reads, TCRdb called clonotypes with MiXCR, one entry per CDR3 protein. The table records a few hundred thousand distinct CDR3 sequences, roughly 20% of them present only once. This entry comes from a study of T-cell reconstitution after alpha-beta-depleted transplantation in children. Germline CDR1 SQVTM, CDR2 ANQGSEA. This CDR3 is 14 amino acids long. Trimming removed 0 bases from V and 7 bases from J, with 15 bases in between.

Sequencing used PBMCs from the stem cell graft donor, obtained from the stem cell graft. The sequence came from a human donor who donated a stem cell graft to a child with acute myeloid leukemia. The V and J genes are TRBV29-1 and TRBJ1-1; a weak D match, TRBD1 (6 bases). CDR3 bases: TGCAGCGTTGAAGATCGGTATGGGGGCCTTGAAGCTTTCTTT. Protein product: CSVEDRYGGLEAFF.